Presented here are 8 T cell receptor beta chains from one specimen sequenced in a study of shared clonotypes between healthy human individuals. Sequenced by immunoSEQ multiplex PCR; TCRdb stores in-frame clones only, minus some. This table holds under 2,000,000 clones, about 95% found once. Naivety among CD8 cells was defined by CD45RO negativity and positive CCR7 selection, thereby excluding terminally differentiated effector memory CD45RA+ cells. Sequencing was carried out using naive CD8+ T cells sorted from blood. The receptors come from a man aged 18 to 30 in good health.

The V gene is TRBV27, the J gene TRBJ2-7; possible D gene TRBD1, 5 bases. CDR3 length: 14 amino acids. Germline values: CDR1 MNHEY, CDR2 SMNVEV (reference sequence). V lost 6 bases, J lost 3 bases, and 15 bases lay in between. This CDR3 is CASRSKDRDYEQYF. CDR3 bases: TGTGCCAGCAGATCCAAAGACAGAGACTACGAGCAGTACTTC.

The chain uses TRBV2 and TRBJ1-3, with D unresolved. V shed 8 bases and J shed 2 bases, with 10 bases lying between them. This CDR3 region has 13 residues. Per germline, CDR1 SNHLY and CDR2 FYNNEI. The CDR3 DNA is TGTGCCAGCGGCGAGAGTGCTGGAAACACCATATATTTT. Protein sequence: CASGESAGNTIYF.

The chain joins TRBV19 to TRBJ1-1; D gene uncertain. The germline V and J ends were trimmed by 5 bases and 5 bases, with 18 bases remaining between them. Germline-derived CDR1 and CDR2 are LNHDA and SQIVND (reference sequence). The CDR3 spans 15 residues. The CDR3 nucleotides are TGTGCCAGTAGTCTACACTGGGAGGAAGGGACTGAAGCTTTCTTT. This sequence encodes CASSLHWEEGTEAFF. Filled out from reference TRBV19 and TRBJ1-1, the complete variable domain reads DGGITQSPKYLFRKEGQNVTLSCEQNLNHDAMYWYRQDPGQGLRLIYYSQIVNDFQKGDIAEGYSVSREKKESFPLTVTSAQKNPTAFYLCASSLHWEEGTEAFFGQGTRLTVV.

This chain's CDR3 is CASSPGNTGELFF. In DNA form, the CDR3 reads TGTGCCAGCAGCCCGGGCAACACCGGGGAGCTGTTTTTT. The gene calls are TRBV27 and TRBJ2-2; D is ambiguous. The germline CDR1 and CDR2 sequences are MNHEY and SMNVEV (reference sequence). The V end lost 6 bases, the J end lost 2 bases, and 7 bases lay between the germline ends. The CDR3 length is 13 residues.

The chain couples TRBV30 to TRBJ1-1; D ambiguous. V lost 5 bases and J 1 base, leaving 11 bases between the germline ends. CDR3 length equals 13 residues. Germline loops: CDR1 GTSNPN, CDR2 SVGIG (reference sequence). CDR3 sequence: CAWAPPPNTEAFF. As DNA, the CDR3 is TGTGCCTGGGCTCCACCCCCGAACACTGAAGCTTTCTTT.

The chain carries TRBV6-6 and TRBJ2-7, with a possible D match to TRBD1 (5 bases). Deletions cut 8 bases from V and 3 bases from J, with 14 bases between. The CDR3 is 13 residues long. The germline gives CDR1 MNHNY, CDR2 SVGAGI (reference sequence). The CDR3 sequence: CASGAGLLYEQYF. The CDR3, as DNA: TGTGCCAGCGGGGCCGGCCTACTCTACGAGCAGTACTTC.

The chain is built from TRBV9 and TRBJ1-3; D perhaps matches TRBD1 (6 bases). There are 16 residues in the CDR3. V was shortened by 0 bases and J by 2 bases, with 12 bases between the two germline ends. Germline loops: CDR1 SGDLS, CDR2 YYNGEE. Here the CDR3 reads CASSVDQGLAGNTIYF. Written as DNA, the CDR3 is TGTGCCAGCAGCGTAGACCAGGGGTTGGCTGGAAACACCATATATTTT.

This rearrangement joins TRBV6-1 to TRBJ2-7, with 11 bases fitting TRBD1. The length of the CDR3 is 16 residues. Germline V gene data show CDR1 as MNHNS and CDR2 as SASEGT. The trim removed 0 bases at V and 4 bases at J, leaving 5 bases unmatched. CDR3 in DNA: TGTGCCAGCAGTGAAGCCCCGGGACAGGGGGTTTACGAGCAGTACTTC. It yields the protein CASSEAPGQGVYEQYF.